The 20 T cell receptor beta chains reported below all come from one sample, sequenced in a study of shared clonotypes between healthy human individuals. The data were produced by immunoSEQ multiplex PCR, yet TCRdb's version contains in-frame clones alone and is incomplete. The data show 2 million to 2.5 million clones, about 95% seen once. Cells designated naive CD8 were CD45RO-negative and were positively selected for CCR7, with terminally differentiated effector memory CD45RA+ cells excluded. Sequencing was carried out using naive CD8+ T cells sorted from blood. Receptors originate from a man aged 18 to 29 in good health.

This chain connects TRBV30 to TRBJ1-3; perhaps TRBD1 as D (5 bases). This CDR3 comprises 14 residues. Germline CDR1 reads GTSNPN; CDR2 reads SVGIG (reference sequence). With 5 bases removed from V and 0 bases from J, the gap between germline ends came to 11 bases. CDR3 nucleotides: TGTGCCTGGGGGACGGAGAACTCTGGAAACACCATATATTTT. This gives the protein CAWGTENSGNTIYF.

The V gene is TRBV10-2, the J gene TRBJ2-3; 7 positions agree with TRBD2. From germline, CDR1 is WSHSY and CDR2 SAAADI. The CDR3 has 14 residues. J gave up 0 bases and V 6 bases, and 3 bases lay outside the gene matches. Here the CDR3 DNA reads TGCGCCAGCAGCACTAGCGATAGCACAGATACGCAGTATTTT. Amino acid sequence: CASSTSDSTDTQYF.

This chain joins TRBV11-2 and TRBJ2-1; D may be TRBD1 (6 bases). Germline V lookup: CDR1 SGHAT, CDR2 FQNNGV. This CDR3 has 16 residues. V lost 5 bases and J 10 bases, leaving 24 bases between the germline ends. CDR3 in amino acids: CASSPFWQGIIGEQFF. DNA for the CDR3: TGTGCCAGCAGCCCTTTCTGGCAGGGGATAATCGGGGAGCAGTTCTTC.

V usage is TRBV5-4 and J usage is TRBJ2-2; the D is unclear. Between the trimmed V and J ends, which lost 3 bases and 8 bases, there was a span of 8 bases. There are 12 residues in the CDR3. The germline CDR1 and CDR2 sequences are SGHNT and YYREEE (reference sequence). The DNA of the CDR3 is TGTGCCAGCAGCTACGCGAATGGGGAGCTGTTTTTT. Protein product: CASSYANGELFF. Full variable domain (missing parts from reference TRBV5-4 and TRBJ2-2): ETGVTQSPTHLIKTRGQQVTLRCSSQSGHNTVSWYQQALGQGPQFIFQYYREEENGRGNFPPRFSGLQFPNYSSELNVNALELDDSALYLCASSYANGELFFGEGSRLTVL.

This rearrangement joins TRBV5-6 to TRBJ2-1; TRBD1 matches 9 bases. J was trimmed by 8 bases and V by 3 bases; bases with no gene match: 3. The CDR3 spans 13 residues. CDR1 and CDR2 (germline): SGHDT, YYEEEE. The CDR3 coding sequence is TGTGCCAGCAGCTGGGGGACAGGGTATGAGCAGTTCTTC. As protein: CASSWGTGYEQFF.

The V and J genes are TRBV9 and TRBJ1-5; D call uncertain. The germline CDR1 and CDR2 sequences are SGDLS and YYNGEE. V dropped 0 bases and J dropped 4 bases, with 8 bases sitting between them. The CDR3 consists of 14 residues. The CDR3 loop is CASSVEQTNQPQHF. In nucleotides, the CDR3 is TGTGCCAGCAGCGTAGAACAGACTAATCAGCCCCAGCATTTT.

The rearrangement joins TRBV27 to TRBJ2-3, with 10 bases lining up with TRBD2. CDR3 size: 18 residues. J gave up 3 bases and V 4 bases, and 13 bases lay outside the gene matches. Germline V CDR1 and CDR2: MNHEY, SMNVEV (reference sequence). The CDR3 nucleotides are TGTGCCAGCAGTTCTCGACTAGCGGGCCTGAGCGTGACAGATACGCAGTATTTT. It specifies CASSSRLAGLSVTDTQYF.

This clone was seen once. The V gene is TRBV2, the J gene TRBJ2-7, with D perhaps TRBD1 (6 bases). The CDR3 sequence is 13 residues long. Germline V gene lookup returns CDR1 SNHLY and CDR2 FYNNEI. The germline V and J ends were trimmed by 2 bases and 2 bases, with 7 bases remaining between them. This chain's CDR3 is CASSEQGPYEQYF. DNA of the CDR3: TGTGCCAGCAGTGAACAGGGGCCCTACGAGCAGTACTTC. The whole variable domain, remainder taken from reference TRBV2 and TRBJ2-7, is EPEVTQTPSHQVTQMGQEVILRCVPISNHLYFYWYRQILGQKVEFLVSFYNNEISEKSEIFDDQFSVERPDGSNFTLKIRSTKLEDSAMYFCASSEQGPYEQYFGPGTRLTVT.

This clone was recorded only once. This chain uses TRBV11-2 with TRBJ2-1, with 12 bases lining up with TRBD2. The CDR3 loop spans 16 amino acids. Germline lookup yields CDR1 SGHAT and CDR2 FQNNGV. V gave up 4 bases and J gave up 7 bases; unmatched junction bases: 8. CDR3 in DNA: TGTGCCAGCAGCTCCCTAGCGGGAGGGCCGGGAAATGAGCAGTTCTTC. Translation gives CASSSLAGGPGNEQFF. The full variable domain, its missing parts supplied by reference TRBV11-2 and TRBJ2-1, is EAGVAQSPRYKIIEKRQSVAFWCNPISGHATLYWYQQILGQGPKLLIQFQNNGVVDDSQLPKDRFSAERLKGVDSTLKIQPAKLEDSAVYLCASSSLAGGPGNEQFFGPGTRLTVL.

The J gene is TRBJ2-2, the V gene TRBV10-2, with 8 bases aligning to TRBD1. CDR3 size: 16 residues. CDR1 is WSHSY and CDR2 is SAAADI in the germline V gene. The junction had 15 bases not matched to a gene; V was cut back by 9 bases and J by 6 bases. The CDR3 reads CASKDQGAGLAGELFF. The DNA for the CDR3 is TGCGCCAGTAAGGACCAGGGGGCCGGCCTCGCCGGGGAGCTGTTTTTT.

V and J are TRBV11-1 and TRBJ2-1; D unresolved. Between the trimmed V and J ends, which lost 1 base and 2 bases, there was a span of 3 bases. The CDR3 runs to 13 residues. Germline loops: CDR1 SGHAT, CDR2 FQDESV (reference sequence). The CDR3 DNA is TGTGCCAGCAGCTTAGGTGCCTACAATGAGCAGTTCTTC. Translation gives CASSLGAYNEQFF.

The J gene is TRBJ2-7, the V gene TRBV10-3; D not resolved. V dropped 10 bases and J dropped 2 bases, with 12 bases sitting between them. Germline values: CDR1 ENHRY, CDR2 SYGVKD. CDR3 size: 12 residues. This CDR3 reads CATSTPTYEQYF. The CDR3 region has the DNA TGTGCCACCTCGACACCGACCTACGAGCAGTACTTC.

The chain recombines TRBV7-9 with TRBJ2-7; D gene ambiguous. Trimming removed 8 bases at V and 4 bases at J, with 15 bases between. CDR3 size: 13 residues. The germline V gene has CDR1 SEHNR and CDR2 FQNEAQ (reference sequence). The CDR3 DNA follows: TGTGCCAGCGGGCCCAGTGGAGATTACGAGCAGTACTTC. Translation gives CASGPSGDYEQYF.

The chain carries TRBV12-5 and TRBJ2-1, with D possibly being TRBD2 (6 bases). The CDR3 covers 16 residues. CDR1 and CDR2 from the germline V gene are LGHNT and FRNRAP. Between the trimmed V and J ends, which lost 4 bases and 0 bases, there was a span of 13 bases. CDR3 residues: CASGSNSGPSYNEQFF. The CDR3 DNA follows: TGTGCTAGTGGTTCCAATAGCGGACCCTCCTACAATGAGCAGTTCTTC. Looking up the rest from reference TRBV12-5 and TRBJ2-1 gives the full variable domain: DARVTQTPRHKVTEMGQEVTMRCQPILGHNTVFWYRQTMMQGLELLAYFRNRAPLDDSGMPKDRFSAEMPDATLATLKIQPSEPRDSAVYFCASGSNSGPSYNEQFFGPGTRLTVL.

As regards this clone: This sample includes further DNA sequences coding for the same CDR3. The chain is built from TRBV7-8 and TRBJ2-7, with D hard to call. The CDR3 totals 13 residues. CDR1 is SGHVS and CDR2 is FQNEAQ in the germline V gene. Trimming took off 0 bases at V and 1 base at J, with 4 bases between the two ends. The CDR3 DNA sequence: TGTGCCAGCAGCTTAGCTTCTTCCTACGAGCAGTACTTC. Amino acids: CASSLASSYEQYF.

V gene TRBV6-5 combines with J gene TRBJ2-1; no definite D call. This CDR3 region has 14 residues. Germline V gene data show CDR1 as MNHEY and CDR2 as SVGAGI. V was pared by 6 bases and J by 8 bases, with 17 bases between. CDR3 DNA: TGTGCCAGCAGCGACCCGTTAGAGCTTGATGAGCAGTTCTTC. Protein product: CASSDPLELDEQFF.

This clone was counted a single time. This chain connects TRBV4-2 to TRBJ2-7; 7 positions agree with TRBD1. J gave up 7 bases and V 3 bases, and 27 bases lay outside the gene matches. CDR1 and CDR2 (germline): LGHNA, YNFKEQ. The CDR3 consists of 20 residues. CDR3 in DNA: TGTGCCAGCAGCCAGCTCCGACAGGGAAAAGGGGATCCTCTGGGTTGGGAGCAGTACTTC. Translation: CASSQLRQGKGDPLGWEQYF.

Regarding this clone: Within the sample, other DNA sequences also encode this same CDR3. The V gene is TRBV18, the J gene TRBJ2-7; D uncertain. The CDR3 runs to 14 residues. Germline V gene sequence: CDR1 KGHSH, CDR2 LQKENI. Trimming left V 3 bases short and J 0 bases short, with 9 bases between. CDR3 bases: TGTGCCAGCTCACCGACGGAAAGCTCCTACGAGCAGTACTTC. Translation: CASSPTESSYEQYF.

The count of this clone is one. The chain has TRBV10-1 and TRBJ1-1; D not certain. Looked up from germline, CDR1 is WNHNN and CDR2 is SYGVQD (reference sequence). V lost 8 bases, J lost 5 bases, and 15 bases lay in between. The CDR3 sequence is 13 residues long. The CDR3 bases are TGCGCCAGCTCGGGTGTAATGGGAACTGAAGCTTTCTTT. Its protein is CASSGVMGTEAFF.

V and J are TRBV5-8 and TRBJ2-2, with D possibly called TRBD1 or TRBD2 (5 bases each). Germline V gives CDR1 SGHTS, CDR2 YDEGEE. The CDR3 extends over 14 amino acids. Trimming cost V 9 bases and J 3 bases, with 15 bases left between them. This CDR3 is CATLSGDHTGELFF. The CDR3 DNA is TGTGCCACCCTCTCCGGGGACCACACCGGGGAGCTGTTTTTT.